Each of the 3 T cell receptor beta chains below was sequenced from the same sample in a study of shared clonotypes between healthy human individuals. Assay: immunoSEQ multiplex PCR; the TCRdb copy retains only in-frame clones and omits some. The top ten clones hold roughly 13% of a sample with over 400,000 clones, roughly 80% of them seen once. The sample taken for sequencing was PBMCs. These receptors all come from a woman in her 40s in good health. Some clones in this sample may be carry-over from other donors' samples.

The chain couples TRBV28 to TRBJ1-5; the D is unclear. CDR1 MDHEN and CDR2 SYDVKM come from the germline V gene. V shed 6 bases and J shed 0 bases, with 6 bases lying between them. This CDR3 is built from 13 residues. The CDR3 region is CASRGGSNQPQHF. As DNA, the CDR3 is TGTGCCAGCAGGGGAGGTAGCAATCAGCCCCAGCATTTT.

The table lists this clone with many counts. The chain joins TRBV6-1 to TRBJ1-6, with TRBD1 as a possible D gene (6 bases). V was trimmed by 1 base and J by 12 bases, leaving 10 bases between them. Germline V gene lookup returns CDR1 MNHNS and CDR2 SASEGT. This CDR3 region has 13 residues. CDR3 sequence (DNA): TGTGCCAGCAGTGAAGTTTCAGGGGAACCCCTCCACTTT. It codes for CASSEVSGEPLHF.

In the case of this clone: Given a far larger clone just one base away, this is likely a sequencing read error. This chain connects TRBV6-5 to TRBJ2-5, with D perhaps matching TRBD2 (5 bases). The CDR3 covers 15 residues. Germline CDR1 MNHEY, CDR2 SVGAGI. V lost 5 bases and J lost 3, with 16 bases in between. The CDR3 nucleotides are TGTGCCAGCAGTCCACACCGGGATAGGGAAGAGACCCAGTACTTC. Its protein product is CASSPHRDREETQYF.